One and the same sample provided the 6 T cell receptor beta chains below, sequenced in a study of blood T cell repertoires in COVID-19. TCRdb's table, derived via immunoSEQ multiplex PCR, lists solely in-frame clones and lacks some. The profile shows approximately 250,000 clones, 70% to 90% of them singletons. Material for sequencing was PBMCs or T cells enriched from blood (not recorded which). Receptor source: a woman aged 25 to 45 who had recovered from COVID-19.

This clone was recorded only once. The chain employs TRBV27 and TRBJ1-2; 10 positions agree with TRBD1. With V trimmed by 3 bases and J by 4 bases, 5 bases remained unmatched. Germline V gene lookup returns CDR1 MNHEY and CDR2 SMNVEV (reference sequence). CDR3 length: 15 residues. The chain's CDR3 is CASSFGTGDPYGYTF. The CDR3 nucleotides read TGTGCCAGCAGTTTCGGGACAGGGGACCCCTATGGCTACACCTTC.

This clone was detected only a few times. The chain is built from TRBV6-4 and TRBJ1-1; 9 nucleotides line up with TRBD1. CDR1 and CDR2 from the germline V gene are MRHNA and SNTAGT. V shed 5 bases and J 10 bases; nucleotides not matched to a gene: 8. The CDR3 is 13 amino acids. The CDR3 protein is CASSPTLQGAAFF. As DNA, the CDR3 is TGTGCCAGCAGTCCGACCCTACAGGGGGCAGCTTTCTTT.

The chain carries TRBV13 and TRBJ2-2; perhaps TRBD1 as D (5 bases). In germline, CDR1 is PRHDT, CDR2 FYEKMQ (reference sequence). This CDR3 has 10 residues. V lost 6 bases to trimming and J lost 10 bases, with 6 bases between them. The CDR3 loop reads CASSGAELFF. The CDR3 DNA reads as TGTGCCAGCAGTGGGGCGGAGCTGTTTTTT.

The chain employs TRBV7-3 and TRBJ1-3; D gene ambiguous. CDR3 length: 13 residues. Trimming left V 8 bases short and J 2 bases short, with 10 bases between. Germline CDR1 is SGHTA and CDR2 is FQGTGA. The CDR3 DNA reads TGTGCCAGCTCTAGTGATCCTGGAAACACCATATATTTT. Its translation: CASSSDPGNTIYF. The full variable domain, its missing parts supplied by reference TRBV7-3 and TRBJ1-3, is GAGVSQTPSNKVTEKGKYVELRCDPISGHTALYWYRQSLGQGPEFLIYFQGTGAADDSGLPNDRFFAVRPEGSVSTLKIQRTERGDSAVYLCASSSDPGNTIYFGEGSWLTVV.

This clone was detected only a few times. V usage is TRBV28 and J usage is TRBJ1-2, with 8 nucleotides matching TRBD1. The CDR3 spans 13 residues. V lost 6 bases and J lost 8; bases outside the gene matches: 8. The germline V gene has CDR1 MDHEN and CDR2 SYDVKM. DNA for the CDR3: TGTGCCAGCAGCCCTCAGGGGGCTGGAGGCTACACCTTC. Its protein is CASSPQGAGGYTF.

The chain couples TRBV4-3 to TRBJ2-5; 10 bases are a match to TRBD2. CDR3 size: 16 residues. The J segment lost 3 bases and the V segment lost 1 base, leaving 5 bases of the junction unmatched. Per germline, CDR1 LGHNA and CDR2 YSLEER. CDR3 in amino acids: CASSQVNSGGKETQYF. CDR3 DNA sequence: TGCGCCAGCAGCCAAGTTAATAGCGGGGGGAAAGAGACCCAGTACTTC.